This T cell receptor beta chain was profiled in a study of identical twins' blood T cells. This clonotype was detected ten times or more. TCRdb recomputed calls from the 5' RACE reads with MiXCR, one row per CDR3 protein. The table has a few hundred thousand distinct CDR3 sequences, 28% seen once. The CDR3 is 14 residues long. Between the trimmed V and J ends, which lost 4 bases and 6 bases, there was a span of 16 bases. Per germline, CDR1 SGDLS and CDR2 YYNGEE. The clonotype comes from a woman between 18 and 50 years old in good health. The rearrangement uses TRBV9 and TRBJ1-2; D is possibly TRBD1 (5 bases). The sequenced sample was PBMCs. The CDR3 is CASSSGTLRNGYTF. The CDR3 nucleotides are TGTGCCAGCAGCTCCGGGACCCTACGTAATGGCTACACCTTC.